The sequence of this T cell receptor (beta chain) was determined in a study of cytomegalovirus exposure and HLA in healthy donors. Study in general: Among 150 million to 200 million T cells, an earlier analysis found around 100 million unique TCR beta sequences.

V was pared by 4 bases and J by 2 bases, with 11 bases between. This CDR3 spans 15 amino acids. The V gene's germline CDR1 is ENHRY and CDR2 SYGVKD. PCR employed 60 Vbeta and 13 Jbeta primers. Method: immunoSEQ multiplex PCR; TCRdb's copy keeps in-frame clones and lacks some. The data show 160,000 or so clones, with 70% to 80% seen just once and around 1% held by the top ten. A word on this clone: Its antigen is unidentified.

Study conclusions and caveats: TCR beta sequences reportedly predicted most subjects' HLA-A and HLA-B alleles accurately. Presence/absence analyses assumed roughly uniform sequencing depth across donors, which may not hold.

This sequence was found in a woman in her thirties or forties in good health and CMV-seronegative. The rearrangement links TRBV10-3 to TRBJ2-2, with a possible D match to TRBD1 (6 bases). Sample: PBMCs. The CDR3 region is CAISVAGENTGELFF. CDR3 sequence (DNA): TGTGCCATCAGTGTGGCAGGGGAAAACACCGGGGAGCTGTTTTTT.